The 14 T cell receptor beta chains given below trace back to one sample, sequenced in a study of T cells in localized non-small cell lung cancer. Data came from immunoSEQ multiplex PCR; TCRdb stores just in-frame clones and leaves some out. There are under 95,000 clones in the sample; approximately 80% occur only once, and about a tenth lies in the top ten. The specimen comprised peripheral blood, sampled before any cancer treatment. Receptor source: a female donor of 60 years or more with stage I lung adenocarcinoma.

CDR3 amino acids: CASSYDSLPYGYTF. CDR3 nucleotides: TGTGCCAGCAGTTACGACAGCCTACCTTATGGCTACACCTTC. The chain uses TRBV6-5 and TRBJ1-2; possible D gene TRBD1, 5 bases. Trimming removed 2 bases at V and 5 bases at J, with 12 bases between. CDR1 is MNHEY, CDR2 SVGAGI, per germline. This CDR3 is built from 14 residues.

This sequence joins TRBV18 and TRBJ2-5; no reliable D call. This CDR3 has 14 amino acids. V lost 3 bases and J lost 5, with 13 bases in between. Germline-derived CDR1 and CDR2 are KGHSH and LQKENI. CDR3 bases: TGTGCCAGCTCACCTCCCGGGTTTAGCGAGACCCAGTACTTC. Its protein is CASSPPGFSETQYF.

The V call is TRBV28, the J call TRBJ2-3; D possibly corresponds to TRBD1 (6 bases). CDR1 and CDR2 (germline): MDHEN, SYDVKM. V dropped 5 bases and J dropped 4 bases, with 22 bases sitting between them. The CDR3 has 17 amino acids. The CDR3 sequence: CASSTNDRNKRPDTQYF. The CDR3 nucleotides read TGTGCCAGCAGTACCAACGACAGGAATAAGCGTCCAGATACGCAGTATTTT.

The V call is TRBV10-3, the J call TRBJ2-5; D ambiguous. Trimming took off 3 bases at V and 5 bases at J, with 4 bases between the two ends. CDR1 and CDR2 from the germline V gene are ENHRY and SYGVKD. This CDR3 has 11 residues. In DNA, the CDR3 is TGTGCCATCAGTGACATTGAGACCCAGTACTTC. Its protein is CAISDIETQYF.

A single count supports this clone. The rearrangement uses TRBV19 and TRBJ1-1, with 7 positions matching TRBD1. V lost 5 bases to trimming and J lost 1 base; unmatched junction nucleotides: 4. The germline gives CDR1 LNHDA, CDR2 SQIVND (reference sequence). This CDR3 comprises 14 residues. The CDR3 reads CASSAGTANTEAFF. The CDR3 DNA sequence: TGTGCCAGTAGTGCCGGGACAGCGAACACTGAAGCTTTCTTT.

The CDR3 DNA reads TGTGCCTGGGGGGGGACATGGGAATACAATGAGCAGTTCTTC. Translating gives CAWGGTWEYNEQFF. The V and J genes are TRBV30 and TRBJ2-1; D is perhaps TRBD1 or TRBD2 (6 bases each). This CDR3 has 14 amino acids. Trimming cost V 5 bases and J 4 bases, with 15 bases left between them. Germline V CDR1 and CDR2: GTSNPN, SVGIG (reference sequence).

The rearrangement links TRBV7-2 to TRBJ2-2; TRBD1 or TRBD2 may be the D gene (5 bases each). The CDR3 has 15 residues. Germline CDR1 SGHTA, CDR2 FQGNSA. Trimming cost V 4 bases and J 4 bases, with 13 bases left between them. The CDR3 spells CASSSLPGGTGELFF. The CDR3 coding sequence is TGTGCCAGCAGCTCTCTCCCTGGGGGCACCGGGGAGCTGTTTTTT.

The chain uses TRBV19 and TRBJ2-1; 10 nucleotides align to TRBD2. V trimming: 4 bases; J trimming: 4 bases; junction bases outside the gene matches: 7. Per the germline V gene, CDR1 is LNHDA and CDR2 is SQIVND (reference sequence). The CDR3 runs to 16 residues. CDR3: CASSSIGTSAYNEQFF. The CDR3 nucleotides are TGTGCCAGTAGTAGCATTGGGACTAGCGCGTACAATGAGCAGTTCTTC.

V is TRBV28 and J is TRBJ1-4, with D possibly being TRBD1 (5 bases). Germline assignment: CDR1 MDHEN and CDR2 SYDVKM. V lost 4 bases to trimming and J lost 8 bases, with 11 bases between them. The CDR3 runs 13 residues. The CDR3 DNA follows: TGTGCCAGCAGTTACCCCGGGGGGGAAAAACTGTTTTTT. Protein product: CASSYPGGEKLFF.

This CDR3 is CAWSGLDGNTIYF. CDR3 coding DNA: TGTGCCTGGAGTGGATTAGATGGAAACACCATATATTTT. The V and J genes are TRBV30 and TRBJ1-3; D ambiguous. From germline, CDR1 is GTSNPN and CDR2 SVGIG (reference sequence). CDR3 size: 13 residues. V dropped 1 base and J dropped 3 bases, with 7 bases sitting between them.

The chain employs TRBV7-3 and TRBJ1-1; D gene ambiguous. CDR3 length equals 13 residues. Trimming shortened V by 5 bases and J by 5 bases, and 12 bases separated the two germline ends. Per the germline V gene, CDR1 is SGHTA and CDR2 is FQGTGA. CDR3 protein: CASSLTTETEAFF. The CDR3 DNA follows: TGTGCCAGCAGCCTGACTACAGAGACTGAAGCTTTCTTT. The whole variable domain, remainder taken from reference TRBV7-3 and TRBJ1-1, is GAGVSQTPSNKVTEKGKYVELRCDPISGHTALYWYRQSLGQGPEFLIYFQGTGAADDSGLPNDRFFAVRPEGSVSTLKIQRTERGDSAVYLCASSLTTETEAFFGQGTRLTVV.

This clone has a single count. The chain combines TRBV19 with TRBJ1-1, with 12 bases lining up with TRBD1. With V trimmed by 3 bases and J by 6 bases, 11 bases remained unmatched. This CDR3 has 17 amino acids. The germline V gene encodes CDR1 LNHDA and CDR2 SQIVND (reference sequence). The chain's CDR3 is CASSITGTGGGKAEAFF. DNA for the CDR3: TGTGCCAGTAGTATCACCGGGACAGGGGGCGGGAAGGCTGAAGCTTTCTTT.

The CDR3 nucleotides read TGTGCCAGCAGCGTTACAGCAGGCCGCATCATGAACACTGAAGCTTTCTTT. Amino acid sequence: CASSVTAGRIMNTEAFF. The chain carries TRBV5-6 and TRBJ1-1; D call uncertain. Trimming took 4 bases from V and 0 from J, leaving 19 bases between them. The germline gives CDR1 SGHDT, CDR2 YYEEEE. This CDR3 has 17 amino acids.

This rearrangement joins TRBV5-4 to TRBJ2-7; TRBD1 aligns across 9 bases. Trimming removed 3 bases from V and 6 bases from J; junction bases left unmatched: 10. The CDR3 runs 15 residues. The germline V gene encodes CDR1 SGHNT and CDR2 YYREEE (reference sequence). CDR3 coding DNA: TGTGCCAGCAGCTCACCCGGGGACAGGGTCGGCGAGCAGTACTTC. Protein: CASSSPGDRVGEQYF.